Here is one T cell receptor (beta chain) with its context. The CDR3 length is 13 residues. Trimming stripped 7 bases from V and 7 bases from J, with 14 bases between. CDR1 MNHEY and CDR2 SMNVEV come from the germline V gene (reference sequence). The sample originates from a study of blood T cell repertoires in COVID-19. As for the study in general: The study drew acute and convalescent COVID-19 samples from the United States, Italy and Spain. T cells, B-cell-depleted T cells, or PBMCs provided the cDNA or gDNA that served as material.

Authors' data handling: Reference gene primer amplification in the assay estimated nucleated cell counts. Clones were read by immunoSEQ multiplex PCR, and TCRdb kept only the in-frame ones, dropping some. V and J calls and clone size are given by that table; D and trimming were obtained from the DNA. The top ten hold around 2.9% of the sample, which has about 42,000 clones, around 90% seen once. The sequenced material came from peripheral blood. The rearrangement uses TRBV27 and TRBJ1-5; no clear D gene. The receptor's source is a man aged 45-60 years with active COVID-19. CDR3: CASKASDWQPQHF. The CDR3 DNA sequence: TGTGCCAGCAAAGCCAGCGACTGGCAGCCCCAGCATTTT.